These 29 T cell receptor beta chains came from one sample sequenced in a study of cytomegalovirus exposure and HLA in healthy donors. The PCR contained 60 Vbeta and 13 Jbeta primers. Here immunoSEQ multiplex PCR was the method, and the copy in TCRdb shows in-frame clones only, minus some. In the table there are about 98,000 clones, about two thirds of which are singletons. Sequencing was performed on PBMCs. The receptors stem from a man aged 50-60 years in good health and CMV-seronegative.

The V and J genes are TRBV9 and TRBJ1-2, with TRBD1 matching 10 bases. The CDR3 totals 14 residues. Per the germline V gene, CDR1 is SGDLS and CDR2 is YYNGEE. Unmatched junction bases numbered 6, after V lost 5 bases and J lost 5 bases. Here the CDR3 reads CASRGTGDLYGYTF. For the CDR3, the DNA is TGTGCCAGCAGGGGGACAGGGGATCTATATGGCTACACCTTC.

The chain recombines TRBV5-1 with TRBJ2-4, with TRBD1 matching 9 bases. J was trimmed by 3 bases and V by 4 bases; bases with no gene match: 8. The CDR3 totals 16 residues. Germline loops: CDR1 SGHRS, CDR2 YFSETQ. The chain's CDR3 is CASSHGQGQGKNIQYF. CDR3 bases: TGCGCCAGCAGCCATGGACAGGGACAGGGCAAAAACATTCAGTACTTC.

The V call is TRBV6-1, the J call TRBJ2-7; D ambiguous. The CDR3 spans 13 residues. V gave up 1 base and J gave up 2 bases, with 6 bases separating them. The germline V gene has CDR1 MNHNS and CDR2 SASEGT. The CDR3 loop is CASSEVAAYEQYF. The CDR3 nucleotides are TGTGCCAGCAGTGAAGTGGCGGCCTACGAGCAGTACTTC.

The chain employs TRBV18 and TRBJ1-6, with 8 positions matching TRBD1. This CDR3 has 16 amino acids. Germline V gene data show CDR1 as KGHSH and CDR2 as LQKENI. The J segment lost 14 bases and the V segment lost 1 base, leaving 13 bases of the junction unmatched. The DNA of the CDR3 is TGTGCCAGCTCACCACAGGACAGGGATGGCCTCGGGACCCTCCACTTT. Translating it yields CASSPQDRDGLGTLHF.

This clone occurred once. In DNA, the CDR3 is TGTGCCAGTAGTACCGGACAGGGGCACACAGATACGCAGTATTTT. Amino acids: CASSTGQGHTDTQYF. The chain couples TRBV19 to TRBJ2-3, with 9 bases that match TRBD1. Germline loops: CDR1 LNHDA, CDR2 SQIVND (reference sequence). The V segment lost 4 bases and the J segment 2 bases; nucleotides outside the gene matches: 4. This CDR3 contains 15 residues.

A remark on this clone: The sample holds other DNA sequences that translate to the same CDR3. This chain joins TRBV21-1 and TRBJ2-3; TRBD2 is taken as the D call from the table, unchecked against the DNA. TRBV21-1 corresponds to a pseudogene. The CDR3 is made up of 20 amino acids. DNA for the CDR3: TGTGCCAGTAGCAAAGCCGGAATAGCGGGGGCCTATGCTAGCACAGATACGCAGTATTTT. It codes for CASSKAGIAGAYASTDTQYF.

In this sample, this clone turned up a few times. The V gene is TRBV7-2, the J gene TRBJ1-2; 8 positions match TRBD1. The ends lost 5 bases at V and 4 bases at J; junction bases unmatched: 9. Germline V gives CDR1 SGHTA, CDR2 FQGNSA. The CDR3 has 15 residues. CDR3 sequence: CASSPSAGTGYGYTF. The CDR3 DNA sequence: TGTGCCAGCAGCCCATCGGCCGGGACAGGCTATGGCTACACCTTC.

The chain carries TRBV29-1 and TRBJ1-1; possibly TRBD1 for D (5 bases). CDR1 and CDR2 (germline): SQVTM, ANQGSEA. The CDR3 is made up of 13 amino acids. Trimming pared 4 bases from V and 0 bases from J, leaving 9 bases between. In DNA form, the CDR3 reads TGCAGCGTTGCAACAGGACTGAACACTGAAGCTTTCTTT. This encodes CSVATGLNTEAFF.

In nucleotides, the CDR3 is TGTGCCAGCAGCTTGACTTCTGTGGAGACCCAGTACTTC. Its translation is CASSLTSVETQYF. This chain joins TRBV11-1 and TRBJ2-5; no clear D. Germline lookup yields CDR1 SGHAT and CDR2 FQDESV (reference sequence). V dropped 3 bases and J dropped 5 bases, with 10 bases sitting between them. This CDR3 is 13 amino acids long.

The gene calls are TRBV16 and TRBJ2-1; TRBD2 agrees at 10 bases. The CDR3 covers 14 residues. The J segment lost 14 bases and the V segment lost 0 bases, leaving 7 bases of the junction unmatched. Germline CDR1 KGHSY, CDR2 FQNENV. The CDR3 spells CASSQSLSSGSEFF. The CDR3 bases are TGTGCCAGCAGCCAATCCCTCTCTAGCGGGAGCGAGTTCTTC.

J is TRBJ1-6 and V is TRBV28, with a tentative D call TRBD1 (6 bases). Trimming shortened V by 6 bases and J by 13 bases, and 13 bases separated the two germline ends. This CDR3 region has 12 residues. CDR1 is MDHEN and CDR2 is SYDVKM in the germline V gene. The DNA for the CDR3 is TGTGCCAGCAGCTCACAAAGGGGGCCCCTCCACTTT. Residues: CASSSQRGPLHF.

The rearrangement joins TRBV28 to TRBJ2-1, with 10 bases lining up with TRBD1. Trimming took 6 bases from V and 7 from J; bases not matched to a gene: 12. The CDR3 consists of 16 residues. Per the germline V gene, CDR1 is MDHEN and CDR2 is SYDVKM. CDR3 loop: CASSLIDRGLRNEQFF. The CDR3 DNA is TGTGCCAGCAGCTTAATTGACAGGGGGCTAAGGAATGAGCAGTTCTTC. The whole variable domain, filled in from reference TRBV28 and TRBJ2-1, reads DVKVTQSSRYLVKRTGEKVFLECVQDMDHENMFWYRQDPGLGLRLIYFSYDVKMKEKGDIPEGYSVSREKKERFSLILESASTNQTSMYLCASSLIDRGLRNEQFFGPGTRLTVL.

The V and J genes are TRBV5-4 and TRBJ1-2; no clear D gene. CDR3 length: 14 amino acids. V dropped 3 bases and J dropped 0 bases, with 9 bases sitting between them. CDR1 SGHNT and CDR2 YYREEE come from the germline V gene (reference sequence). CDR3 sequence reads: CASSSELANYGYTF. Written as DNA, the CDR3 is TGTGCCAGCAGCTCCGAGCTAGCTAACTATGGCTACACCTTC. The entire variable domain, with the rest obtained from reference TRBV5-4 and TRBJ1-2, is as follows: ETGVTQSPTHLIKTRGQQVTLRCSSQSGHNTVSWYQQALGQGPQFIFQYYREEENGRGNFPPRFSGLQFPNYSSELNVNALELDDSALYLCASSSELANYGYTFGSGTRLTVV.

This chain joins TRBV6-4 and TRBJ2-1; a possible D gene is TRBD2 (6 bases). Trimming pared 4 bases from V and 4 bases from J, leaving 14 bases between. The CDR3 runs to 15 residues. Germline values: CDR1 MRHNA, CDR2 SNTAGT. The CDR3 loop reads CASSVLAGKYNEQFF. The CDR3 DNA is TGTGCCAGCAGTGTTCTTGCGGGAAAATACAATGAGCAGTTCTTC.

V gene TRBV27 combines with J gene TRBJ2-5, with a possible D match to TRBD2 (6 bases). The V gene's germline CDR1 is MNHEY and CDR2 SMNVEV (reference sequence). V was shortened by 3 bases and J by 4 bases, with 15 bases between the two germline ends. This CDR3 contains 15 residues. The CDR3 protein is CASSFWEAGRETQYF. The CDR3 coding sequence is TGTGCCAGCAGTTTTTGGGAGGCCGGGAGAGAGACCCAGTACTTC.

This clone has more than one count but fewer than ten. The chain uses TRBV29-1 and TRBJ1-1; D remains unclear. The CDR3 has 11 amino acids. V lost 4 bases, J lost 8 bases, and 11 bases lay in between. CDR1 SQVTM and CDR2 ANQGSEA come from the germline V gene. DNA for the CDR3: TGCAGCGTTGCCTTGACTAAAGAAGCTTTCTTT. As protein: CSVALTKEAFF.

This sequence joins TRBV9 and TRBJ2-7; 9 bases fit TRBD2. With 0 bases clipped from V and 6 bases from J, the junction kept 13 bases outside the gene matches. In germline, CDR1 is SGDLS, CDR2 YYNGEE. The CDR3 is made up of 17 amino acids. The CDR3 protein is CASSVGVIRREGGEQYF. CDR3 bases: TGTGCCAGCAGCGTAGGGGTGATTAGGCGGGAGGGGGGCGAGCAGTACTTC.

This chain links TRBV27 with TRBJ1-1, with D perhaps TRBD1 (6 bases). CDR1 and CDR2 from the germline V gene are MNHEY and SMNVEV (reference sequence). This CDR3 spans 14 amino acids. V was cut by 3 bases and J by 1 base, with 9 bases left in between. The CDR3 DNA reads TGTGCCAGCAGTTTTTCAGGGGCGAACACTGAAGCTTTCTTT. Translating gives CASSFSGANTEAFF.

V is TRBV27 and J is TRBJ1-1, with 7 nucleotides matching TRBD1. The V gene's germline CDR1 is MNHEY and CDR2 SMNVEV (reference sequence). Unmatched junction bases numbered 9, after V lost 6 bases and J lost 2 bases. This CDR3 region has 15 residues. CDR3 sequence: CASSPLTGRNTEAFF. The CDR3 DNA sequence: TGTGCCAGCAGCCCCTTGACAGGGAGAAACACTGAAGCTTTCTTT.

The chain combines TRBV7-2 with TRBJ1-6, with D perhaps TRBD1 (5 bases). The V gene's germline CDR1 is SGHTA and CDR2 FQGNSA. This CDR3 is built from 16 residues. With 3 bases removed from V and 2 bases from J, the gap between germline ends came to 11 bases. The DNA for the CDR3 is TGTGCCAGCAGCTTTGCCGGGGGAACCTATAATTCACCCCTCCACTTT. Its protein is CASSFAGGTYNSPLHF. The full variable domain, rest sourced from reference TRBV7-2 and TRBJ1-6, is GAGVSQSPSNKVTEKGKDVELRCDPISGHTALYWYRQSLGQGLEFLIYFQGNSAPDKSGLPSDRFSAERTGGSVSTLTIQRTQQEDSAVYLCASSFAGGTYNSPLHFGNGTRLTVT.

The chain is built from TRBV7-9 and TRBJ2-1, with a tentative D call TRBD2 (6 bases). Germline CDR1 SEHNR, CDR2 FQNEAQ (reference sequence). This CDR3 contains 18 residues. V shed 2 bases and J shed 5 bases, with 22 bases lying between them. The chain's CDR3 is CASSLFSIAPGTDNEQFF. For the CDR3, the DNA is TGTGCCAGCAGCTTATTCTCCATAGCGCCGGGGACTGACAATGAGCAGTTCTTC.

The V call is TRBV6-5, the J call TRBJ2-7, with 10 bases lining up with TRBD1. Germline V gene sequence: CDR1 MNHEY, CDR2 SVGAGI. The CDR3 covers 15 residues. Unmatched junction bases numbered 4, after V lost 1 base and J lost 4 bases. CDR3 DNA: TGTGCCAGCAGTTACTGGACAGGGGGAACGTACGAGCAGTACTTC. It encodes CASSYWTGGTYEQYF.

CDR3 DNA: TGTGCCAGCAGACTAAAGACGGGACAAACTACGACTACGTGGGGGCAGTACTTC. This translates into CASRLKTGQTTTTWGQYF. V gene TRBV14 combines with J gene TRBJ2-7; possible D gene TRBD1, 6 bases. Germline V gives CDR1 SGHDN, CDR2 FVKESK. There are 18 residues in the CDR3. The ends were cut back, 6 bases at V and 9 bases at J, with 33 bases in the middle.

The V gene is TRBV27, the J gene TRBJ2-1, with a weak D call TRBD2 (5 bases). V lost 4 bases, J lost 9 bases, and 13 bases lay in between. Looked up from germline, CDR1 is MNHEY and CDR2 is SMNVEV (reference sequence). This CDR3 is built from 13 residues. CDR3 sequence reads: CASSSAPRGEQFF. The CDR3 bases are TGTGCCAGCAGTTCTGCCCCCCGGGGTGAGCAGTTCTTC.

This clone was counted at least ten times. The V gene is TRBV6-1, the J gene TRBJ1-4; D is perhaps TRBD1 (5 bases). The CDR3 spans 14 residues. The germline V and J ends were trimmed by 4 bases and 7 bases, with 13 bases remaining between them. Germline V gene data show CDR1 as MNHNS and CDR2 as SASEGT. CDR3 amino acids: CASSGSLGVEKLFF. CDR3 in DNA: TGTGCCAGCAGTGGGTCTTTAGGGGTTGAAAAACTGTTTTTT.

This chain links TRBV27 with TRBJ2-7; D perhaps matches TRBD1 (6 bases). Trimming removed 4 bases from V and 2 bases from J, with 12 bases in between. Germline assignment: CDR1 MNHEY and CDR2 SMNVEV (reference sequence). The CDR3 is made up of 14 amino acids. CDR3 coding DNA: TGTGCCAGCAGTTATGAACAGGGACCCTACGAGCAGTACTTC. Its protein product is CASSYEQGPYEQYF.

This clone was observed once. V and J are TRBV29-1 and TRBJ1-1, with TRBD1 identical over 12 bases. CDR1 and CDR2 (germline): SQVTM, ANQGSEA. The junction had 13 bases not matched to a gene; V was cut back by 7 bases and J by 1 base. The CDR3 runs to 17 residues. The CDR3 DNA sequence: TGCAGCGCGGGGGGACAGGGGGCTGAAGGCGGGAACACTGAAGCTTTCTTT. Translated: CSAGGQGAEGGNTEAFF.

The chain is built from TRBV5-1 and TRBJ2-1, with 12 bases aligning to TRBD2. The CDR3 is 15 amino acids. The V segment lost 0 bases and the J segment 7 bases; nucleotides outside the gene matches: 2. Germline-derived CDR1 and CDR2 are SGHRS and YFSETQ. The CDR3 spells CASSLGLAGANEQFF. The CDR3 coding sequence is TGCGCCAGCAGCTTGGGACTAGCGGGGGCAAATGAGCAGTTCTTC.

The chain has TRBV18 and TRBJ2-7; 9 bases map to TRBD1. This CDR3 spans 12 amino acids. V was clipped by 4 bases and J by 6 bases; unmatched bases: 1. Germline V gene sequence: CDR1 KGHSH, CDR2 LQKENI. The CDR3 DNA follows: TGTGCCAGCTCACTGGACAGGGGCGAGCAGTACTTC. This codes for CASSLDRGEQYF.